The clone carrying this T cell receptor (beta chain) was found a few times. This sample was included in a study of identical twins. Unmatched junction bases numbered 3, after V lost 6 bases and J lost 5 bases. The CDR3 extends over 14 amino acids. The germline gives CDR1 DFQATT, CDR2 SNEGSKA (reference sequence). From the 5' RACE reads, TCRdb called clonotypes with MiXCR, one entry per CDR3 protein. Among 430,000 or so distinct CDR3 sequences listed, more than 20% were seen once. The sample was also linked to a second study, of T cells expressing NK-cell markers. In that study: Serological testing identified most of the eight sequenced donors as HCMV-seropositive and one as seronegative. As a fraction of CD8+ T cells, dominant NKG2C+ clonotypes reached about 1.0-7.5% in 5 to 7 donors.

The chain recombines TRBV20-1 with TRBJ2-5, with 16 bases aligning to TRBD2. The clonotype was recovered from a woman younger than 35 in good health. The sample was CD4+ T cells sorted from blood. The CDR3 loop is CSAGTSGRGETQYF. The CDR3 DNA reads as TGCAGTGCCGGGACTAGCGGGAGGGGCGAGACCCAGTACTTC.